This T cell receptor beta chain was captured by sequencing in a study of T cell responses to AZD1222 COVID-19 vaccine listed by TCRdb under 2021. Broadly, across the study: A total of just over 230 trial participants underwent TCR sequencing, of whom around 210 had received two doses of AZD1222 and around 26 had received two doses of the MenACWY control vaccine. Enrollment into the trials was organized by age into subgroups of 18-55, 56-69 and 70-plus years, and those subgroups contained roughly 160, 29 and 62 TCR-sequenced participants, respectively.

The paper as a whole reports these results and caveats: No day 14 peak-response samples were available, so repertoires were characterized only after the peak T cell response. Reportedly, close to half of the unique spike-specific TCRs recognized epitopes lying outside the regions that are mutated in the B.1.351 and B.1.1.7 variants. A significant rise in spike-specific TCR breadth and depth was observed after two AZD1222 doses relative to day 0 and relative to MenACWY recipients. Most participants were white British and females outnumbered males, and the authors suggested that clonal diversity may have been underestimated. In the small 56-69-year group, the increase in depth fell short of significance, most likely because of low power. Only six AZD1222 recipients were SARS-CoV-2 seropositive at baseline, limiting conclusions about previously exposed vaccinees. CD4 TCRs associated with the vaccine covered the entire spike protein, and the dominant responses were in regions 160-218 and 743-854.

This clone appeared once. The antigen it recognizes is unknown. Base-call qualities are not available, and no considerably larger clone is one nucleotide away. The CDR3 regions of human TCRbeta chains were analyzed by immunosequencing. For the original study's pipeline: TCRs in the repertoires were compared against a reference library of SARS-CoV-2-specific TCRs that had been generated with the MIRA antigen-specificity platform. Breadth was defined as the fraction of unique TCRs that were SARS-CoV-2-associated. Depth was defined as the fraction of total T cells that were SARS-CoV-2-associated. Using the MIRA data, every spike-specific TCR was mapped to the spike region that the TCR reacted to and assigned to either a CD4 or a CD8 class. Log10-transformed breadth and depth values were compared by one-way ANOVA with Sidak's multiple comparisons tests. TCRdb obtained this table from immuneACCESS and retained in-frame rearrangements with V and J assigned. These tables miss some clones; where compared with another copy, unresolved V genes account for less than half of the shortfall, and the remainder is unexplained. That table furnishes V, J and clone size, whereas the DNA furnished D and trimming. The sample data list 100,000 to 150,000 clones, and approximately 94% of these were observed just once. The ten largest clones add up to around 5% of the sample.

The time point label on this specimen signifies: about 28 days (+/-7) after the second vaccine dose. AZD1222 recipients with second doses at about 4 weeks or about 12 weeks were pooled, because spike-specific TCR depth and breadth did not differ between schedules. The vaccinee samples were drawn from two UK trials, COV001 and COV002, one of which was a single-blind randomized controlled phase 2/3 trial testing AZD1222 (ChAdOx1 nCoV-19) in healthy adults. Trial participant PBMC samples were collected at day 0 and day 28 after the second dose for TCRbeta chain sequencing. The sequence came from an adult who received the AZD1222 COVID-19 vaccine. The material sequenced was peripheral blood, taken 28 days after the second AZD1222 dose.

The CDR3 amino acid sequence is: CASSFDSFYGYTF. The DNA sequence follows: TGTGCCAGCTCATTCGACAGCTTCTATGGCTACACCTTC. The V and J segments used are TRBV18 and TRBJ1-2; TRBD1 is possibly the D segment (5 matching bases). V gives up 5 bases and J gives up 4 bases, and the segment between their germline ends measures 11 bases. The CDR3 holds 13 amino acids from the cysteine to the phenylalanine. Just CDR3 DNA is preserved here, 39 bases in frame from base 1. CDR1 KGHSH and CDR2 LQKENI were looked up in the germline V gene.